The source of this T cell receptor beta chain is a study of blood T cell repertoires in COVID-19. Background on the study: T cells, B-cell-depleted T cells, or PBMCs supplied cDNA or gDNA.

Cohort placement rested on clinical history that participants reported themselves. After removal of 8 bases from V and 1 base from J, the junction contained 1 base not matched to a gene. In germline, CDR1 is MDHEN, CDR2 SYDVKM. The CDR3 is 12 residues long. Measured with immunoSEQ multiplex PCR; TCRdb has only the in-frame clones, and not every one. The repertoire holds over 150,000 clones, with roughly 87% as singletons. Sequenced: PBMCs or T cells enriched from blood (not recorded which). This chain connects TRBV28 to TRBJ1-2, with TRBD1 matching over 7 bases. The sequence came from a woman between 45 and 65 years old who had recovered from COVID-19. CDR3 residues: CASRDSNYGYTF. DNA for the CDR3: TGTGCCAGCCGGGACAGTAACTATGGCTACACCTTC.